This TCR beta chain was retrieved from a study of regulatory T cells in long-lasting Graves disease. With iRepertoire HTBI primers and Arm-PCR of CDR3 regions, TCR beta libraries were built. In the original workflow: Identification of gene segments yielded 60 or so TRBV and more than eleven TRBJ across samples. TCRdb reprocessed the multiplex PCR reads via MiXCR and lists one record per CDR3 protein. These V and J calls derive from TCRdb rather than the authors' analysis. Of some 370,000 distinct CDR3 sequences listed, 20% to 25% are singletons. Trimming pared 5 bases from V and 0 bases from J, leaving 17 bases between. The CDR3 covers 17 residues. Germline V lookup: CDR1 SEHNR, CDR2 FQNEAQ (reference sequence). Time point noted: persistent/refractory GD, antithyroid drugs over 5 years with positive TRAb. Construction of the TCR library relied on RNA isolated from PBMCs. Study observations and caveats: The TCR repertoire of persistent Graves' patients was less diverse than that of newly diagnosed ones. No thyroid tissue was studied; the work used peripheral blood only. Newly diagnosed patients shared 850 to 1,000 public clonotypes; persistent patients shared under 3,000.

Concerning this clonotype itself: Its antigen is unidentified.

The material sequenced was peripheral blood mononuclear cells (PBMCs), taken when the disease was refractory, from a patient treated with antithyroid drugs. The chain uses TRBV7-9 and TRBJ2-1; no firm D call. This TCR derives from a woman aged 40 to 50 with Graves disease. Here the CDR3 DNA reads TGTGCCAGCAGCACTACGACCCGGAATTCCTCCTACAATGAGCAGTTCTTC. Amino acids: CASSTTTRNSSYNEQFF.